This TCR beta chain was profiled in a study of shared clonotypes between healthy human individuals. Overall study findings and caveats: Naive subsets usually exceeded memory subsets in estimated richness.

Trimming left V 5 bases short and J 10 bases short, with 12 bases between. CDR1 and CDR2 from the germline V gene are MNHNY and SVGAGI (reference sequence). The CDR3 consists of 13 residues. As for this clone: The antigen remains unidentified.

HIV-negative, healthy adults without recent acute infections or vaccinations were the donors. All donors were Caucasian adults living in Nashville, Tennessee. Sequencing used immunoSEQ multiplex PCR; TCRdb keeps in-frame clones, though not all of them. The top ten hold 0.1% to 0.15% of the sample, which has roughly 2 million clones, 85% to 95% seen once. Sequenced: naive CD4+ T cells sorted from blood. Noted subset: CD45RA+ positively selected. The rearrangement uses TRBV6-6 and TRBJ1-6; D perhaps matches TRBD1 (6 bases). This receptor was obtained from a man aged 18 to 30 in good health. The CDR3: CASSASGDSPLHF. The CDR3 DNA follows: TGTGCCAGCAGTGCGTCAGGGGACTCACCCCTCCACTTT.